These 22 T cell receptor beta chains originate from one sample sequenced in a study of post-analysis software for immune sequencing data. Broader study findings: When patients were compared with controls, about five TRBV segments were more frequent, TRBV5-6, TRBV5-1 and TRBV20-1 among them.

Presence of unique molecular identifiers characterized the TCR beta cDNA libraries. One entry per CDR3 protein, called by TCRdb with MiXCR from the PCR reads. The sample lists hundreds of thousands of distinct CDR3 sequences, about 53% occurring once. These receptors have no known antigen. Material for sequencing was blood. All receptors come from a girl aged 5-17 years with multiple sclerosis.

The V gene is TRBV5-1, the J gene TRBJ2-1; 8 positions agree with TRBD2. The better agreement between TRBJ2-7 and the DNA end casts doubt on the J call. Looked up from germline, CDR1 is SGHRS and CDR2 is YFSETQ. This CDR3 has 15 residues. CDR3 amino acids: CASSWSSGEPYEQYF. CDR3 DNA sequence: TGCGCCAGCAGCTGGAGTAGCGGGGAGCCCTACGAGCAGTACTTC.

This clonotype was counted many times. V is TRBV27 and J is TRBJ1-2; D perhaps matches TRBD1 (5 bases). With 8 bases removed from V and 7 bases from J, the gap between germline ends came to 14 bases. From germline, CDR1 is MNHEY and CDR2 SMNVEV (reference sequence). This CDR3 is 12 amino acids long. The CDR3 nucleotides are TGTGCCAGCGCCACGGGAGGGGTTGGCTACACCTTC. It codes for CASATGGVGYTF.

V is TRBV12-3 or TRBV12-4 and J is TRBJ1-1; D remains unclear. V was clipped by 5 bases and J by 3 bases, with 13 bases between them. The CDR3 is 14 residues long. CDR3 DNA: TGTGCCAGCAGTCGCGAAGGACGGGACACTGAAGCTTTCTTT. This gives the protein CASSREGRDTEAFF.

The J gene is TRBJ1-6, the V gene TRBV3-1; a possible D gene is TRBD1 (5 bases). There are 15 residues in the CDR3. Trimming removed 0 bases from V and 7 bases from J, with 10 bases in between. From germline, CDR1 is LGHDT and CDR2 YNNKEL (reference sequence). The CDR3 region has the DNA TGTGCCAGCAGCCAAGAGGGGGATTCGAATTCACCCCTCCACTTT. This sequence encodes CASSQEGDSNSPLHF.

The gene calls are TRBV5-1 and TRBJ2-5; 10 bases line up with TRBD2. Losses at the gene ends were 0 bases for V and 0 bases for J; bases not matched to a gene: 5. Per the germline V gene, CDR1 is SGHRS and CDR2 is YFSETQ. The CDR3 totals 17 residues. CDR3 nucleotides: TGCGCCAGCAGCTTGGGCGGGACTAGCGCGAACCAAGAGACCCAGTACTTC. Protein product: CASSLGGTSANQETQYF.

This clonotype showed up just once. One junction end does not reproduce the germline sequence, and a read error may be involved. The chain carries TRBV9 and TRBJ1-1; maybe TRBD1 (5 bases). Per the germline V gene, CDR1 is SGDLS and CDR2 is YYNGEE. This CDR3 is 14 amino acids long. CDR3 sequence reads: CASSVGTSNTKAFF. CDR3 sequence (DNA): TGTGCCAGCAGCGTGGGGACTTCCAACACTAAAGCTTTCTTT.

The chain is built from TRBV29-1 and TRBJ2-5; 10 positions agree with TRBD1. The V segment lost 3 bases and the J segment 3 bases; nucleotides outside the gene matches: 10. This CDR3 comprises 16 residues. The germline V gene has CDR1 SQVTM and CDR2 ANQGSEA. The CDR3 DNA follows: TGCAGCGTTGAGGGGCGGAGACAGGGGGCAAAAGAGACCCAGTACTTC. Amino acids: CSVEGRRQGAKETQYF.

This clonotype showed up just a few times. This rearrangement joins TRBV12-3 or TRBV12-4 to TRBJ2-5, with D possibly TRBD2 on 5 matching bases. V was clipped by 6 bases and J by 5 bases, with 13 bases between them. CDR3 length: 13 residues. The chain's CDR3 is CASRYRDRETQYF. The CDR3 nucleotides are TGTGCCAGCAGGTACCGGGATCGGGAGACCCAGTACTTC.

The CDR3 loop reads CASSLGGDRQETQYF. As DNA, the CDR3 is TGTGCCAGCAGCTTAGGAGGGGACAGACAAGAGACCCAGTACTTC. The rearrangement joins TRBV7-7 to TRBJ2-5; 7 bases are a match to TRBD1. V lost 1 base, J lost 2 bases, and 4 bases stayed unmatched. The CDR3 is 15 residues long. Germline V gene data show CDR1 as SSHAT and CDR2 as FNYEAQ (reference sequence).

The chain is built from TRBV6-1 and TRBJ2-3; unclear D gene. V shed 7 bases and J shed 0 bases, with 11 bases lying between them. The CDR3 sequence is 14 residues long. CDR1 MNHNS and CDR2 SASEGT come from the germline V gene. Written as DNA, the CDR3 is TGTGCCAGCAAAGAGCAACCGAGCACAGATACGCAGTATTTT. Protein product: CASKEQPSTDTQYF.

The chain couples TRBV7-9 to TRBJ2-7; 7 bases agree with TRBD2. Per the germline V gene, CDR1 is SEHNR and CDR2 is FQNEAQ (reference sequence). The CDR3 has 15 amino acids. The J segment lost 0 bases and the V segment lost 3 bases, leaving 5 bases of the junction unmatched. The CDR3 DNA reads TGTGCCAGCAGCTTCCAAAGCGGGGCCTCCTACGAGCAGTACTTC. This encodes CASSFQSGASYEQYF.

CDR3 DNA sequence: TGTGCCAGCAGCGCGAGACCAGGGGTTCTAGCCAAAAACATTCAGTACTTC. Protein: CASSARPGVLAKNIQYF. The chain has TRBV5-5 and TRBJ2-4, with a tentative D call TRBD1 (6 bases). Trimming took off 4 bases at V and 0 bases at J, with 17 bases between the two ends. The V gene's germline CDR1 is SGHKS and CDR2 YYEKEE (reference sequence). CDR3 length equals 17 residues.

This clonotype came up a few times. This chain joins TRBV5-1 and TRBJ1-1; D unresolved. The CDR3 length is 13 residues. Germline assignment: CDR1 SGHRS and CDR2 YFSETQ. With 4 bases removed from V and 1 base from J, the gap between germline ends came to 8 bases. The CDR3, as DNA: TGCGCCAGCAGCAAGGGCCCGAACACTGAAGCTTTCTTT. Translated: CASSKGPNTEAFF. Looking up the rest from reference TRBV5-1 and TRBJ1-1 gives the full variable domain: KAGVTQTPRYLIKTRGQQVTLSCSPISGHRSVSWYQQTPGQGLQFLFEYFSETQRNKGNFPGRFSGRQFSNSRSEMNVSTLELGDSALYLCASSKGPNTEAFFGQGTRLTVV.

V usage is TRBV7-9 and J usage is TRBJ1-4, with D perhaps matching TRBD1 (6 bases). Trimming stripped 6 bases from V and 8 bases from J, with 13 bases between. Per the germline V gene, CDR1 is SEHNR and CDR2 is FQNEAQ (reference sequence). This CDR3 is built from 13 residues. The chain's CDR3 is CASRAGVKEKLFF. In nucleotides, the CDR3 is TGTGCCAGCAGGGCAGGGGTGAAAGAAAAACTGTTTTTT.

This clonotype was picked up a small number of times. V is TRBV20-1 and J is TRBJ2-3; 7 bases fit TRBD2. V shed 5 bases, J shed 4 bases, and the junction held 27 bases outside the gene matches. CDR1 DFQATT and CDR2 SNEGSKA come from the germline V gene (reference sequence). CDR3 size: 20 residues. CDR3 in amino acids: CSAPSLRSASLASGADTQYF. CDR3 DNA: TGCAGTGCTCCGTCTTTAAGATCCGCCTCACTAGCGAGCGGCGCAGATACGCAGTATTTT.

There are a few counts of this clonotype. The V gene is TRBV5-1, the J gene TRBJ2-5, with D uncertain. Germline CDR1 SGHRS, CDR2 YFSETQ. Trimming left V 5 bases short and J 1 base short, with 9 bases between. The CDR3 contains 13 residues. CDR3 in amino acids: CASRSGVQETQYF. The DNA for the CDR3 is TGCGCCAGCAGATCGGGTGTCCAAGAGACCCAGTACTTC. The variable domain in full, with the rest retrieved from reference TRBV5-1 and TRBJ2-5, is KAGVTQTPRYLIKTRGQQVTLSCSPISGHRSVSWYQQTPGQGLQFLFEYFSETQRNKGNFPGRFSGRQFSNSRSEMNVSTLELGDSALYLCASRSGVQETQYFGPGTRLLVL.

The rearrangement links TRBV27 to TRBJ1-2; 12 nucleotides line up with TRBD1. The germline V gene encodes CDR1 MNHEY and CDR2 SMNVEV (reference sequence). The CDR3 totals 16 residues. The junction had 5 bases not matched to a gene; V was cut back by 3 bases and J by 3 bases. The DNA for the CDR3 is TGTGCCAGCAGTTTCTCCGGGACAGGGGGCTACTATGGCTACACCTTC. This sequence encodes CASSFSGTGGYYGYTF.

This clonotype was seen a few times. CDR3 in amino acids: CASSSGRGDGAKNIQYF. The CDR3 DNA reads as TGCGCCAGCAGCTCCGGACGGGGGGATGGAGCCAAAAACATTCAGTACTTC. This chain uses TRBV5-1 with TRBJ2-4, with 7 bases lining up with TRBD2. The CDR3 has 17 amino acids. V was pared by 3 bases and J by 0 bases, with 9 bases of the junction left unmatched. Per germline, CDR1 SGHRS and CDR2 YFSETQ.

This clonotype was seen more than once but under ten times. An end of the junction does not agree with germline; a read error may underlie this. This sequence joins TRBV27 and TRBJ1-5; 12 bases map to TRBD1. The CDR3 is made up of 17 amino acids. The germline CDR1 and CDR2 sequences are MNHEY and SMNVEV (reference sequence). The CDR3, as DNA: TGTGTCAGCAGGACCGGGACAGGGGGCGGAAGCAATCAGCCCCAGCATTTT. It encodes CVSRTGTGGGSNQPQHF.

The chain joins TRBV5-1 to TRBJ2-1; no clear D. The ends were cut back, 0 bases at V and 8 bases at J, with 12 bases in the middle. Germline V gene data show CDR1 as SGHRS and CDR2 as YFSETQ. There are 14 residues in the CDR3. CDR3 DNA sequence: TGCGCCAGCAGCTTGGTGTCGGGCATGGATGAGCAGTTCTTC. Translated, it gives CASSLVSGMDEQFF.

CDR3 sequence: CASSYSLSPGQGEKLFF. The CDR3 DNA is TGTGCCAGCAGTTACTCGTTAAGCCCGGGACAGGGTGAAAAACTGTTTTTT. This chain connects TRBV6-5 to TRBJ1-4; TRBD1 agrees at 9 bases. The CDR3 length is 17 residues. With 0 bases clipped from V and 7 bases from J, the junction kept 9 bases outside the gene matches. Germline loops: CDR1 MNHEY, CDR2 SVGAGI.

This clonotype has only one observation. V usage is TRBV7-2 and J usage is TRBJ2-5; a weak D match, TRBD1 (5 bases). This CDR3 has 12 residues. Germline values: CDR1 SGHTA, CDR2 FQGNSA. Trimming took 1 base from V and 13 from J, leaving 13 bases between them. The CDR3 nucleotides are TGTGCCAGCAGCTTAGAGGGGCGCCCCCCGTACTTC. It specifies CASSLEGRPPYF. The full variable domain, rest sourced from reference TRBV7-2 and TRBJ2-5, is GAGVSQSPSNKVTEKGKDVELRCDPISGHTALYWYRQSLGQGLEFLIYFQGNSAPDKSGLPSDRFSAERTGGSVSTLTIQRTQQEDSAVYLCASSLEGRPPYFGPGTRLLVL.